The T cell receptor beta chain under discussion was sequenced for a study of blood T cell repertoires in COVID-19. Germline CDR1 is MGHDK and CDR2 is SYGVNS. After removal of 8 bases from V and 1 base from J, the junction contained 6 bases not matched to a gene. This CDR3 region has 16 residues. Cohort allocation depended upon clinical history that participants reported. TCRdb's table, derived via immunoSEQ multiplex PCR, lists solely in-frame clones and lacks some. The sample carries 200,000 or so clones, approximately 90% recorded once. This sequence joins TRBV25-1 and TRBJ2-1; 12 nucleotides align to TRBD2. This TCR was sampled from a woman under 40 who had recovered from COVID-19. Sequencing input: PBMCs or T cells enriched from blood (not recorded which). The CDR3 protein is CASQFTSGGSYNEQFF. The CDR3 DNA follows: TGTGCCAGCCAATTCACTAGCGGGGGGTCCTACAATGAGCAGTTCTTC.